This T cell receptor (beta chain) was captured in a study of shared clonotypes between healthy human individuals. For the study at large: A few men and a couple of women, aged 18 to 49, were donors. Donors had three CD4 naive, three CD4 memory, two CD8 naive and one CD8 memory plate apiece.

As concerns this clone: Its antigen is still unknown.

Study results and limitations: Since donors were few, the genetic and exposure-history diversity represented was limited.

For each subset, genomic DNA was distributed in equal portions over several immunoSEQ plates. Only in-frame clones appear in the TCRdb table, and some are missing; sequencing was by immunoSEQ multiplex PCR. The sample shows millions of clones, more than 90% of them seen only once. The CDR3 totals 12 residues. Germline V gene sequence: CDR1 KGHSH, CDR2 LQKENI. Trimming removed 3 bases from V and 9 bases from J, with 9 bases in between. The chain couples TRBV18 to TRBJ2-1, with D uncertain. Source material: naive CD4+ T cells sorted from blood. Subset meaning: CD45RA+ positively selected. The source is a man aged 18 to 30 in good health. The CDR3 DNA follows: TGTGCCAGCTCACCGGAGAGTTCTGAGCAGTTCTTC. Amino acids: CASSPESSEQFF. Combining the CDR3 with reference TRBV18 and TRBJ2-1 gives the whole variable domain NAGVMQNPRHLVRRRGQEARLRCSPMKGHSHVYWYRQLPEEGLKFMVYLQKENIIDESGMPKERFSAEFPKEGPSILRIQQVVRGDSAAYFCASSPESSEQFFGPGTRLTVL.